This T cell receptor (beta chain) comes out of a study of OX40 agonist ivuxolimab in advanced cancers. A remark on this clone: The antigen remains undetermined.

Regarding the study as a whole: Among the lowest levels of clonal expansion were found in partial responders at 0.1-3.0 mg/kg. CD8+ T cells averaged more expanded clones than CD4+.

Germline lookup yields CDR1 MNHNS and CDR2 SASEGT. V lost 0 bases to trimming and J lost 8 bases, with 16 bases between them. This CDR3 comprises 16 residues. Only in-frame clones appear in the TCRdb table, and some are missing; sequencing was by immunoSEQ multiplex PCR. The sample holds about 26,000 clones, around 80% seen once. Specimen: CD4+ or CD8+ T cells sorted from blood, collected in a trial of the OX40 agonist ivuxolimab. The TCR was taken from an adult with an advanced solid tumor such as melanoma, head and neck, liver or kidney cancer. V usage is TRBV6-1 and J usage is TRBJ1-4; D is ambiguous. For the CDR3, the DNA is TGTGCCAGCAGTGAAGCCCGGCAGCTCCACGGCGAAAAACTGTTTTTT. It codes for CASSEARQLHGEKLFF.